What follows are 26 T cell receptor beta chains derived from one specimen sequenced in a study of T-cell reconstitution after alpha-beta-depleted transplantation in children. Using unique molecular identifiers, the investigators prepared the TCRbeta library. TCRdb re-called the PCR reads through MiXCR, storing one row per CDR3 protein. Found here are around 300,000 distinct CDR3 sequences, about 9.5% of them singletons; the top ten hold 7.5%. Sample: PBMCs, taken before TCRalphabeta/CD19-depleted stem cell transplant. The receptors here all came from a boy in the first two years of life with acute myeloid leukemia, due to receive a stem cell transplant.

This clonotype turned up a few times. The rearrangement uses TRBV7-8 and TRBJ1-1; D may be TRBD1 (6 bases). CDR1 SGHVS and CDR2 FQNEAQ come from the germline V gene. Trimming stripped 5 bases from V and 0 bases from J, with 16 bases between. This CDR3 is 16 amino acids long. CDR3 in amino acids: CASSMGHLIMNTEAFF. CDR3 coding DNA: TGTGCCAGCAGCATGGGACATTTGATCATGAACACTGAAGCTTTCTTT.

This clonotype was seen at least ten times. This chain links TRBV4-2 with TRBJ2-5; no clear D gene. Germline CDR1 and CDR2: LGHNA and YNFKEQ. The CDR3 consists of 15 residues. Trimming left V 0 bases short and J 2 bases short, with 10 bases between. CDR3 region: CASSQEPRTQETQYF. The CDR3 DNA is TGTGCCAGCAGCCAAGAACCTAGAACTCAAGAGACCCAGTACTTC.

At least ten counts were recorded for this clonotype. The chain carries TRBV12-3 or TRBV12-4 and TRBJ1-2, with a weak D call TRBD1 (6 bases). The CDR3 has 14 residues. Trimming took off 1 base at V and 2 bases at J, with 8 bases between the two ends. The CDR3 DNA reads TGTGCCAGCAGTTTAGTGGACAGAAACTATGGCTACACCTTC. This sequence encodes CASSLVDRNYGYTF.

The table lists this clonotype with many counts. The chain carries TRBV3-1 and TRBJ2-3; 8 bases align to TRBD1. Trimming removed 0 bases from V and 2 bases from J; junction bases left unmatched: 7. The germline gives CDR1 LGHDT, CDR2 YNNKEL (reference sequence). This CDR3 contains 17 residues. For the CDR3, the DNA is TGTGCCAGCAGCCAAGATCCTGCAGGGGGCAACACAGATACGCAGTATTTT. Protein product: CASSQDPAGGNTDTQYF.

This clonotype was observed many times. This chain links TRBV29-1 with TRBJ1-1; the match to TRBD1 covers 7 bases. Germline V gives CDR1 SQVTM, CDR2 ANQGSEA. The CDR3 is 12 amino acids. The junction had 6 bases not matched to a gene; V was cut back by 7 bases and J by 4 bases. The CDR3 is CSDTGATTEAFF. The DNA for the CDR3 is TGCAGCGATACAGGGGCAACCACTGAAGCTTTCTTT.

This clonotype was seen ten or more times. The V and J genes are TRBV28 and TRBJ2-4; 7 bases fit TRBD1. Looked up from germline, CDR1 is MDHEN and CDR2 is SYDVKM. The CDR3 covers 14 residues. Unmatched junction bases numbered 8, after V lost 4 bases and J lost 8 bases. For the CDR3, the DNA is TGTGCCAGCAGTTGGGACAGCCAATTACACATTCAGTACTTC. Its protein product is CASSWDSQLHIQYF.

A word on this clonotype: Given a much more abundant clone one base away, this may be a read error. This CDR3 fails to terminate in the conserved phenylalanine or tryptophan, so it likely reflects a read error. The DNA for the CDR3 is TGCAGCGTTTCCGGGACAGGGGGCGAGGAGAGCAATCAGCCCCAGCATTTG. It specifies CSVSGTGGEESNQPQHL. The chain joins TRBV29-1 to TRBJ1-5, with 12 bases fitting TRBD1. Germline CDR1 is SQVTM and CDR2 is ANQGSEA. Trimming cost V 5 bases and J 1 base; bases outside gene matches: 9. The CDR3 is 17 amino acids.

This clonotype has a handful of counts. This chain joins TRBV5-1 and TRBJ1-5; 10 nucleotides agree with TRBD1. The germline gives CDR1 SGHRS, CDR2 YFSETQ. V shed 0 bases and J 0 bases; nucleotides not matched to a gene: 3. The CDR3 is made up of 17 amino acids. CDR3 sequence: CASSLGTGGNSNQPQHF. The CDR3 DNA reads TGCGCCAGCAGCTTGGGGACAGGGGGTAATAGCAATCAGCCCCAGCATTTT.

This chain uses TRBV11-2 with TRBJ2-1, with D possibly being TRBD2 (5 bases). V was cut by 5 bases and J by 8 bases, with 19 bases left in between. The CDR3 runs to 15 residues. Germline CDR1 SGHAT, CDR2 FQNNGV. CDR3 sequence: CASSLRGSVLHEQFF. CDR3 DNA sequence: TGTGCCAGCAGCCTCCGCGGTAGCGTTCTCCATGAGCAGTTCTTC. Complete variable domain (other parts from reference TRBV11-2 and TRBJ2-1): EAGVAQSPRYKIIEKRQSVAFWCNPISGHATLYWYQQILGQGPKLLIQFQNNGVVDDSQLPKDRFSAERLKGVDSTLKIQPAKLEDSAVYLCASSLRGSVLHEQFFGPGTRLTVL.

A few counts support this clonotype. The CDR3 region is CAIGDRPSSYEQYF. In DNA form, the CDR3 reads TGTGCCATCGGCGACAGGCCGAGCTCCTACGAGCAGTACTTC. This chain uses TRBV10-3 with TRBJ2-7; TRBD1 might be the D (6 bases). CDR1 and CDR2 (germline): ENHRY, SYGVKD. This CDR3 comprises 14 residues. Trimming shortened V by 8 bases and J by 0 bases, and 14 bases separated the two germline ends.

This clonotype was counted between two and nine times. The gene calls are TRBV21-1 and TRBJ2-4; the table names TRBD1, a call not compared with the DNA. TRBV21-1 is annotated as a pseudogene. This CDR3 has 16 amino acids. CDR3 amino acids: CASSARDRVAKNIQYF. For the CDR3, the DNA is TGTGCCAGCAGCGCCCGGGACAGGGTGGCCAAAAACATTCAGTACTTC.

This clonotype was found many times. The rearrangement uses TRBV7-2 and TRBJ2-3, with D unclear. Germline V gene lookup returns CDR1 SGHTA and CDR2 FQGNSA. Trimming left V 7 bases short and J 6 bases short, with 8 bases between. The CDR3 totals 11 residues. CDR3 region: CASTYMDTQYF. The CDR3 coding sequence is TGTGCCAGCACCTATATGGATACGCAGTATTTT.

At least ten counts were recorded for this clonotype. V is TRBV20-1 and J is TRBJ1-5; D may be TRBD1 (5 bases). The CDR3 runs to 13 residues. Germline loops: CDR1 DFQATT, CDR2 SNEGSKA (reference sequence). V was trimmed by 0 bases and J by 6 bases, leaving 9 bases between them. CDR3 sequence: CSAREWGTQPQHF. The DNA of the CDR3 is TGCAGTGCTAGAGAGTGGGGGACTCAGCCCCAGCATTTT.

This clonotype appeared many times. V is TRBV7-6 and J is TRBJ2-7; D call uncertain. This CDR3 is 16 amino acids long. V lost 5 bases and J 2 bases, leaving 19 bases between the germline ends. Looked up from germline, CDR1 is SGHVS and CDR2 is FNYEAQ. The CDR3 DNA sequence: TGTGCCAGCAGCCCCCCGACCGGGCCTGGACCCTACGAGCAGTACTTC. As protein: CASSPPTGPGPYEQYF.

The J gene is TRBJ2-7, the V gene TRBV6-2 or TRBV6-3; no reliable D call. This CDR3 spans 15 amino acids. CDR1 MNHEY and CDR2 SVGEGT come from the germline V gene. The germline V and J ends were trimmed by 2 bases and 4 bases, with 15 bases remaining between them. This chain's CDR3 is CASSYPGLDEYEQYF. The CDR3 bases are TGTGCCAGCAGTTACCCCGGTCTGGACGAATACGAGCAGTACTTC.

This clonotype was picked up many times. The CDR3, as DNA: TGTGCCAGCAGTTACTCGGGGGATACTGGGTCAGATACGCAGTATTTT. The encoded protein is CASSYSGDTGSDTQYF. The chain employs TRBV6-2 or TRBV6-3 and TRBJ2-3; D tentatively fits TRBD1 or TRBD2 (5 bases each). The CDR3 has 16 residues. Germline-derived CDR1 and CDR2 are MNHEY and SVGEGT. The V gene lost 0 bases and the J gene lost 4 bases, with 14 bases spanning the gap.

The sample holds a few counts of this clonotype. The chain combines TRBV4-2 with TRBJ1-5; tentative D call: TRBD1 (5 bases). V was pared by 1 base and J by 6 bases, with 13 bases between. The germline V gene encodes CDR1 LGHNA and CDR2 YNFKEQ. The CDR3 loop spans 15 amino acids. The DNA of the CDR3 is TGTGCCAGCAGCCAAGCCCCAGGGTGGCGTCAGCCCCAGCATTTT. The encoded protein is CASSQAPGWRQPQHF.

The CDR3 DNA reads TGTGCCATTTCGTCAAGGAGTAGCTCCTACAATGAGCAGTTCTTC. Translating it yields CAISSRSSSYNEQFF. V and J are TRBV24-1 and TRBJ2-1, with D unclear. The ends were cut back, 11 bases at V and 0 bases at J, with 16 bases in the middle. The germline CDR1 and CDR2 sequences are KGHDR and SFDVKD. The CDR3 contains 15 residues.

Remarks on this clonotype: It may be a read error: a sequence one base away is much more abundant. The CDR3: CASSQDFFSGHTIYF. CDR3 sequence (DNA): TGTGCCAGCAGCCAAGACTTTTTCTCTGGACACACCATATATTTT. This sequence joins TRBV3-1 and TRBJ1-3; D gene uncertain. The CDR3 spans 15 residues. Germline lookup yields CDR1 LGHDT and CDR2 YNNKEL (reference sequence).

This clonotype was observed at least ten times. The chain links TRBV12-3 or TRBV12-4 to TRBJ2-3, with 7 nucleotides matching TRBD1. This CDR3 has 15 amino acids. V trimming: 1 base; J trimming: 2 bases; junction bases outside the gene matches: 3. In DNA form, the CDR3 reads TGTGCCAGCAGTTTAGGGGGACAGCCCACAGATACGCAGTATTTT. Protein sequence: CASSLGGQPTDTQYF.

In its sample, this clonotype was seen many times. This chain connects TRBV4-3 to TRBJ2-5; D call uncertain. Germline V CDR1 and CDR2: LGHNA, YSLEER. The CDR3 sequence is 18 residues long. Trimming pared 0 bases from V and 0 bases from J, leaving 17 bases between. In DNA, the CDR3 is TGCGCCAGCAGCCAAGAGCCATTTAGTAAGTGGTACCAAGAGACCCAGTACTTC. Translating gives CASSQEPFSKWYQETQYF.

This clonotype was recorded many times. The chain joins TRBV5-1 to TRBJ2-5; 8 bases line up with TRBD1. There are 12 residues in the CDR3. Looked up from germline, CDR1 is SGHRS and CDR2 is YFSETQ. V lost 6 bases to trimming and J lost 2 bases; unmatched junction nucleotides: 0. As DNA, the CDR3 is TGCGCCAGCAACAGGGGGCAAGAGACCCAGTACTTC. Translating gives CASNRGQETQYF.

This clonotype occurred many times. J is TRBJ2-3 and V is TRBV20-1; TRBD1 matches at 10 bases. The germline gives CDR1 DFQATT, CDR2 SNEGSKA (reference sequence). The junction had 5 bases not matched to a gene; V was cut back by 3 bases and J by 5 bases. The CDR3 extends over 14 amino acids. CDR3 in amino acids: CSASRQGAKDTQYF. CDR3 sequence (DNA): TGCAGTGCTAGTCGACAGGGGGCTAAAGATACGCAGTATTTT.

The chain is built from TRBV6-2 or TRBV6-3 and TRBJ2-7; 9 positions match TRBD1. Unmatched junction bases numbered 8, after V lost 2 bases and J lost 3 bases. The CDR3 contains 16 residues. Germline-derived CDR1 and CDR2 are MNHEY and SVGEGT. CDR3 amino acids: CASSYEDRGSDYEQYF. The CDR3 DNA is TGTGCCAGCAGTTACGAGGACAGGGGCTCCGACTACGAGCAGTACTTC.

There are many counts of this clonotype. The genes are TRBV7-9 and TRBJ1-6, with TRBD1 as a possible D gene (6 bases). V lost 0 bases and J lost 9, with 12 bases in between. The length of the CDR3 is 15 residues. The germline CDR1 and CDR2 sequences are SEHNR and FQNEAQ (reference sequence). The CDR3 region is CASSLADYRASPLHF. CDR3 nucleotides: TGTGCCAGCAGCTTAGCGGATTACAGGGCTTCACCCCTCCACTTT.

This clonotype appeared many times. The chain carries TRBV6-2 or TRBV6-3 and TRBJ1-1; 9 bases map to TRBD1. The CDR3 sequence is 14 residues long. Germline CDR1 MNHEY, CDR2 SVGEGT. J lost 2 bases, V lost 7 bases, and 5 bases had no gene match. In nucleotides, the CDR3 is TGTGCCAGCACCCGGGACAGGGTAAACACTGAAGCTTTCTTT. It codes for CASTRDRVNTEAFF.